These T cell receptor beta chains were read from a single sample in a study of CD8 T cells in Susac syndrome. TCRdb reprocessed the immunoSEQ multiplex PCR reads via MiXCR and lists one record per CDR3 protein. The repertoire includes some 150,000 distinct CDR3 sequences, around 95% of them detected once, and under 0.15% sits in the top ten. The sample taken for sequencing was CD8+ T cells from PBMCs. Every receptor here comes from a human donor with multiple sclerosis. CDR3s include the opening cysteine and the closing phenylalanine or tryptophan. D genes are given only for firm matches. Clone size is shown for a subset of rows, as once, few, many or a class of expanded clone.

>TRBJ1-5|-|TRBV27|-
CASGASNQPQHF
TGTGCCAGTGGGGCCAGCAATCAGCCCCAGCATTTT
>TRBJ2-1|once|TRBV27|-
CASSSQTNLYNEQFF
TGTGCCAGCAGTTCACAGACTAATCTCTACAATGAGCAGTTCTTC
>TRBJ1-2|-|TRBV4-1|-
CASSQDPAQVDGYTF
TGCGCCAGCAGCCAAGATCCGGCCCAGGTGGATGGCTACACCTTC
>TRBJ2-3|once|TRBV12-3/TRBV12-4|-
CASSKGTSGTDTQYF
TGTGCCAGCAGTAAGGGGACCTCAGGCACAGATACGCAGTATTTT
>TRBJ1-2|-|TRBV20-1|TRBD1
CSAGGQGNMAGYTF
TGCAGTGCGGGTGGACAGGGGAATATGGCTGGCTACACCTTC
>TRBJ1-1|-|TRBV20-1|TRBD1
CSAIFRDSGFF
TGCAGTGCTATTTTCCGGGACAGTGGCTTCTTT
>TRBJ1-1|-|TRBV30|-
CAWNSTASEAFF
TGTGCCTGGAACTCGACAGCCAGTGAAGCTTTCTTT
>TRBJ2-7|-|TRBV2|-
CASGPGVFIPYEQYF
TGTGCCAGCGGCCCGGGGGTATTCATCCCCTACGAGCAGTACTTC
>TRBJ1-1|-|TRBV30|-
CAWSLRNRDREAFF
TGTGCCTGGAGCCTAAGAAACCGGGACCGTGAAGCTTTCTTT
>TRBJ1-4|once|TRBV7-9|-
CASSFRPSEKLFF
TGTGCCAGCAGCTTTCGTCCGAGTGAAAAACTGTTTTTT
>TRBJ1-1|-|TRBV20-1|-
CSATGTSNTEAFF
TGCAGTGCTACCGGGACATCGAACACTGAAGCTTTCTTT
>TRBJ2-1|-|TRBV28|-
CASSYRVGDEQFF
TGTGCCAGCAGTTACAGGGTAGGGGATGAGCAGTTCTTC
>TRBJ1-4|once|TRBV30|-
CAWSATDTNEKLFF
TGTGCCTGGAGTGCCACGGATACTAATGAAAAACTGTTTTTT
>TRBJ1-3|-|TRBV27|-
CASSFLGPNSGNTIYF
TGTGCCAGCAGTTTTCTGGGTCCGAACTCTGGAAACACCATATATTTT
>TRBJ1-6|-|TRBV9|-
CASSPGRDINSPLHF
TGTGCCAGCAGCCCCGGGCGGGACATTAATTCACCCCTCCACTTT
>TRBJ2-7|-|TRBV12-3/TRBV12-4|TRBD1
CASSVTGTGEQYF
TGTGCCAGCAGTGTAACCGGGACAGGGGAGCAGTACTTC
>TRBJ2-3|-|TRBV12-5|-
CASGLALPDTQYF
TGTGCTAGTGGTTTGGCTTTACCAGATACGCAGTATTTT
>TRBJ1-1|-|TRBV19|-
CAIKDSLNTEAFF
TGTGCCATCAAGGACAGCTTGAACACTGAAGCTTTCTTT
>TRBJ1-1|-|TRBV7-2|-
CASSRSGENTEAFF
TGTGCCAGCAGCCGGAGTGGAGAGAACACTGAAGCTTTCTTT
>TRBJ2-7|-|TRBV13|TRBD1
CASSSRTGEGNEQYF
TGTGCCAGCAGCTCCCGGACAGGGGAAGGCAACGAGCAGTACTTC
>TRBJ1-1|-|TRBV29-1|-
CSVEDPQRKNTEAFF
TGCAGCGTTGAAGATCCCCAGCGGAAGAACACTGAAGCTTTCTTT
>TRBJ2-3|-|TRBV14|TRBD2
CASSSERGLFTDTQYF
TGTGCCAGCAGCAGCGAGCGGGGCCTATTCACAGATACGCAGTATTTT
>TRBJ1-1|-|TRBV13|TRBD1
CASSNWTGANTEAFF
TGTGCCAGCAGCAACTGGACAGGGGCGAACACTGAAGCTTTCTTT
>TRBJ1-1|-|TRBV27|TRBD1
CASRTVYRDRNTEAFF
TGTGCCAGCAGAACCGTATACCGGGACAGGAACACTGAAGCTTTCTTT
>TRBJ2-5|-|TRBV9|-
CASSPGAFLETQYF
TGTGCCAGCAGCCCAGGGGCGTTCTTAGAGACCCAGTACTTC
>TRBJ1-5|-|TRBV7-9|TRBD1
CASSGTGFGEPQHF
TGTGCCAGCAGCGGGACAGGGTTTGGGGAGCCCCAGCATTTT
>TRBJ2-7|few|TRBV5-1|-
CASSDSSYEQYF
TGTGCCAGCAGTGACAGCAGTTACGAGCAGTACTTC
>TRBJ2-1|-|TRBV13|-
CASSRARNEQFF
TGTGCCAGCAGCCGCGCTAGGAATGAGCAGTTCTTC
>TRBJ1-1|-|TRBV5-4|-
CASSLAPYTEAFF
TGTGCCAGCAGCTTGGCCCCCTACACTGAAGCTTTCTTT
>TRBJ1-1|-|TRBV14|TRBD1
CASSPRGQGSTEAFF
TGTGCCAGCAGCCCCAGGGGGCAAGGCAGCACTGAAGCTTTCTTT
>TRBJ2-7|-|TRBV27|-
CASTPGGGAANYEQYF
TGTGCCAGCACTCCTGGAGGGGGGGCAGCTAACTACGAGCAGTACTTC
>TRBJ1-2|once|TRBV27|-
CASSNGGIYGYTF
TGTGCCAGCAGTAACGGGGGGATCTATGGCTACACCTTC
>TRBJ1-5|-|TRBV30|TRBD1
CAWSGDSHSNQPQHF
TGTGCCTGGAGTGGGGACAGCCATAGCAATCAGCCCCAGCATTTT
>TRBJ1-1|-|TRBV30|-
CAWSNPWGTEAFF
TGTGCCTGGAGTAATCCCTGGGGCACTGAAGCTTTCTTT
>TRBJ2-7|once|TRBV30|-
CAWNPPRGAYEQYF
TGTGCCTGGAATCCCCCTCGCGGGGCCTACGAGCAGTACTTC